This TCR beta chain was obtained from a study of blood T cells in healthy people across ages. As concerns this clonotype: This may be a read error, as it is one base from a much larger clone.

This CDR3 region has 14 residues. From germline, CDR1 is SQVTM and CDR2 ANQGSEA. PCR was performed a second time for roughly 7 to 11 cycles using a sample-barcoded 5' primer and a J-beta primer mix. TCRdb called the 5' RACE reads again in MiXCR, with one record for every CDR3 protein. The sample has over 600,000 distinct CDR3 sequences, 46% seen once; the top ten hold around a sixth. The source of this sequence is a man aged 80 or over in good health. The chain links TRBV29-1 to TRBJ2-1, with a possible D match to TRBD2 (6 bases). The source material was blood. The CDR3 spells CSVARDLSYDEQFF. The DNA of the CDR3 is TGCAGCGTTGCTCGGGACTTATCCTACGATGAGCAGTTCTTC.